This T cell receptor beta chain is from a study of cytomegalovirus exposure and HLA in healthy donors listed by TCRdb under 2017. For the wider study: According to a later analysis, one platform produced both the approximately 110 validation repertoires and the 670 or so repertoires of the first cohort. The aim of the study was to test whether cataloging public T cell receptors could identify signatures of past pathogen exposure. Along with the roughly 700-subject first cohort, a separate validation cohort of approximately 110 different subjects was used. The study combined high-throughput TCR immunosequencing, statistical association of individual TCRs with disease status, and machine learning to predict cytomegalovirus infection status.

Separate from the approximately 670-subject first cohort, the validation cohort of roughly 130 subjects was the group to which the donors belonged. As regards this clone: The specificity of this receptor is unknown. No much larger clone exists at a distance of one base, and base qualities are not known.

The method was the immunoSEQ multiplex PCR assay. The authors' analysis ran thus. A statistical classification framework was built to diagnose cytomegalovirus status from the catalog of TCR beta chain sequences. In its TCRdb copy, this immuneACCESS table keeps in-frame sequences only and misses some clones. Where compared with another copy, unresolved V genes explain less than half of these, and the others have no known cause. V and J calls plus clone size are reproduced from that table; the DNA served to infer D and trimming. The sample includes about 220,000 clones, with around nine tenths observed a single time. The ten largest account for 2.9% of the sample. The research as a whole found: In vitro tests confirmed that a few of the cytomegalovirus-associated TCR beta chains recognize cytomegalovirus antigens. According to the authors, the approach could potentially be generalized to other disease states and immunological phenotypes. The classifier was reported to diagnose cytomegalovirus status with high specificity and sensitivity in both the original cohort and the validation cohort. A later analysis had no HLA typing for the validation cohort, so co-occurrence there was scored across all 130 or so repertoires. The study gave a list of some 150 TCR beta chains associated with cytomegalovirus. Most TCR sequences were observed very rarely across donors, whereas some public TCRs were present in many individuals. In a later analysis, TCRs clustered in the first cohort were found to also tend to co-occur in the 120 or so validation repertoires, with approximately 95% of cluster scores above 0.

The source of this sequence is a woman younger than 30 in good health and CMV-seronegative. The source material was PBMCs.

This receptor carries the CDR3 CASSEVGRGEKLFF. The DNA sequence reads TGTGCCAGCAGCGAGGTTGGTAGGGGAGAAAAACTGTTTTTT. Recombination linked TRBV2 to TRBJ1-4; matching of 5 bases hints at TRBD1 as the D gene. From cysteine to phenylalanine, the CDR3 is 14 amino acids long. Just the 42-base CDR3 DNA is kept, in frame starting at base 1. Based on the germline V gene, the CDR1 and CDR2 sequences are SNHLY and FYNNEI. V is cut by 6 bases and J by 8 bases, and the space between the germline ends is 16 bases.